The 24 T cell receptor beta chains below come from one sample, sequenced in a study of post-analysis software for immune sequencing data. The study's findings and limits: Patients showed TRBV5-6, TRBV5-1 and TRBV20-1 among five TRBV segments more frequent than in controls.

These TCRs are of unknown antigen specificity. Unique molecular identifiers were carried by the TCR beta cDNA libraries. TCRdb fed the PCR reads into MiXCR, producing one record per CDR3 protein. Of hundreds of thousands of distinct CDR3 sequences in the sample, 55% to 70% were seen once. Source material: blood. Source of these receptors: a girl aged 2 to 9 with multiple sclerosis.

This chain joins TRBV29-1 and TRBJ2-1; no clear D gene. Trimming took 6 bases from V and 2 from J, leaving 20 bases between them. The CDR3 sequence is 16 residues long. Looked up from germline, CDR1 is SQVTM and CDR2 is ANQGSEA. This chain's CDR3 is CSVPNLGSYPYNEQFF. The DNA for the CDR3 is TGCAGCGTCCCCAACCTAGGGTCCTACCCCTACAATGAGCAGTTCTTC.

This clonotype has more than one count but fewer than ten. The CDR3 DNA reads TGTGCCAGCAGCCTTACTAGCGGCCCCTACAATGAGCAGTTCTTC. Its translation is CASSLTSGPYNEQFF. This chain links TRBV9 with TRBJ2-1; 8 nucleotides match TRBD2. CDR1 and CDR2 (germline): SGDLS, YYNGEE. CDR3 size: 15 residues. V was pared by 4 bases and J by 2 bases, with 5 bases of the junction left unmatched.

The gene calls are TRBV28 and TRBJ2-1; tentatively, D is TRBD1 (6 bases). V was cut by 8 bases and J by 4 bases, with 15 bases left in between. The CDR3 runs to 14 residues. Germline loops: CDR1 MDHEN, CDR2 SYDVKM. CDR3 sequence: CASCSDGTYNEQFF. In DNA, the CDR3 is TGTGCCAGCTGCTCGGACGGGACATACAATGAGCAGTTCTTC.

The CDR3 sequence is CSARQPGLLNEQFF. CDR3 sequence (DNA): TGCAGTGCACGCCAACCGGGACTTCTAAATGAGCAGTTCTTC. This chain connects TRBV20-1 to TRBJ2-1; possible D gene TRBD2, 6 bases. Per germline, CDR1 DFQATT and CDR2 SNEGSKA (reference sequence). The length of the CDR3 is 14 residues. V lost 6 bases and J 7 bases, leaving 19 bases between the germline ends.

The rearrangement uses TRBV6-2 or TRBV6-3 and TRBJ2-1; no firm D call. V was cut by 7 bases and J by 1 base, with 14 bases left in between. This CDR3 comprises 15 residues. Per germline, CDR1 MNHEY and CDR2 SVGEGT. CDR3 residues: CASIRGSASYNEQFF. The CDR3 coding sequence is TGTGCCAGCATTCGAGGCTCCGCTTCCTACAATGAGCAGTTCTTC.

The chain joins TRBV7-6 to TRBJ2-5; D perhaps matches TRBD2 (5 bases). The CDR3 extends over 15 amino acids. Trimming pared 0 bases from V and 4 bases from J, leaving 12 bases between. CDR1 and CDR2 (germline): SGHVS, FNYEAQ. The CDR3 DNA reads as TGTGCCAGCAGCTTAGCGTGGGGAGTGGGAGAGACCCAGTACTTC. Protein sequence: CASSLAWGVGETQYF.

The gene calls are TRBV7-3 and TRBJ2-7; 8 bases agree with TRBD2. The CDR3 sequence is 16 residues long. Germline V lookup: CDR1 SGHTA, CDR2 FQGTGA. V shed 4 bases, J shed 1 base, and the junction held 9 bases outside the gene matches. DNA for the CDR3: TGTGCCAGCAGCTCCACCGGACTAGCCGGATCCTACGAGCAGTACTTC. Protein product: CASSSTGLAGSYEQYF.

The table lists this clonotype with a few counts. The chain combines TRBV10-3 with TRBJ2-5, with D unclear. The CDR3 consists of 12 residues. Germline CDR1 ENHRY, CDR2 SYGVKD. Trimming removed 4 bases from V and 2 bases from J, with 5 bases in between. CDR3 DNA sequence: TGTGCCATCAGTGGGCTACAAGAGACCCAGTACTTC. Its protein is CAISGLQETQYF.

The V gene is TRBV20-1, the J gene TRBJ2-4; 7 bases are a match to TRBD2. The J call is doubtful: the DNA matches TRBJ2-5 better. The CDR3 spans 11 residues. Germline CDR1 and CDR2: DFQATT and SNEGSKA (reference sequence). DNA for the CDR3: TGCGGGGGGAGGGCCGGAGAGACCCAGTACTTC. This codes for CGGRAGETQYF.

This chain uses TRBV12-3 or TRBV12-4 with TRBJ2-5, with D possibly matching TRBD1 (5 bases). This CDR3 has 17 amino acids. Deletions cut 2 bases from V and 2 bases from J, with 18 bases between. The CDR3 is CASSLRWGGTLQETQYF. CDR3 DNA: TGTGCCAGCAGTTTAAGATGGGGCGGAACCCTTCAAGAGACCCAGTACTTC.

The V gene is TRBV20-1, the J gene TRBJ2-1, with 8 nucleotides matching TRBD2. The CDR3 contains 15 residues. Germline CDR1 DFQATT, CDR2 SNEGSKA (reference sequence). With V trimmed by 3 bases and J by 9 bases, 13 bases remained unmatched. In DNA form, the CDR3 reads TGCAGTGCTAGGTCGCTAGCGGGTTCACGGGGTGAGCAGTTCTTC. The encoded protein is CSARSLAGSRGEQFF.

The gene calls are TRBV24-1 and TRBJ2-1; TRBD2 aligns across 9 bases. Per germline, CDR1 KGHDR and CDR2 SFDVKD. V was pared by 6 bases and J by 7 bases, with 12 bases of the junction left unmatched. The CDR3 has 16 amino acids. This CDR3 reads CATSTSGPGGRNEQFF. In DNA, the CDR3 is TGTGCCACCAGTACTAGCGGGCCTGGGGGTAGGAATGAGCAGTTCTTC.

V and J are TRBV7-9 and TRBJ2-1; no clear D. The CDR3 sequence is 15 residues long. Trimming cost V 1 base and J 2 bases, with 9 bases left between them. Germline V gives CDR1 SEHNR, CDR2 FQNEAQ (reference sequence). The CDR3, as DNA: TGTGCCAGCAGCTTAGTCAGATCGGCCTACAATGAGCAGTTCTTC. Amino acid sequence: CASSLVRSAYNEQFF.

The chain has TRBV6-2 or TRBV6-3 and TRBJ2-5; possible D gene TRBD2, 6 bases. The tail of the sequence fits TRBJ2-7 better, so the J call may be wrong. CDR3 size: 16 residues. Germline V CDR1 and CDR2: MNHEY, SVGEGT. CDR3 amino acids: CASSYPTLGRGYEQYF. In DNA form, the CDR3 reads TGTGCCAGCAGTTACCCGACGCTCGGGAGAGGCTACGAGCAGTACTTC.

The chain couples TRBV29-1 to TRBJ2-1; D gene ambiguous. Germline CDR1 and CDR2: SQVTM and ANQGSEA. The V end was cut by 2 bases, the J end by 0 bases, with 2 bases between. The CDR3 is made up of 12 amino acids. The CDR3 is CSVEISYNEQFF. The CDR3 coding sequence is TGCAGCGTTGAAATCTCCTACAATGAGCAGTTCTTC.

V usage is TRBV5-1 and J usage is TRBJ1-2; TRBD1 aligns across 7 bases. Germline loops: CDR1 SGHRS, CDR2 YFSETQ. CDR3 length: 15 residues. J gave up 4 bases and V 0 bases, and 6 bases lay outside the gene matches. CDR3 protein: CASSLASGQSYGYTF. CDR3 in DNA: TGCGCCAGCAGCTTGGCCTCGGGACAGAGCTATGGCTACACCTTC. The full variable domain, rest sourced from reference TRBV5-1 and TRBJ1-2, is KAGVTQTPRYLIKTRGQQVTLSCSPISGHRSVSWYQQTPGQGLQFLFEYFSETQRNKGNFPGRFSGRQFSNSRSEMNVSTLELGDSALYLCASSLASGQSYGYTFGSGTRLTVV.

The chain uses TRBV4-1 and TRBJ2-7; TRBD2 aligns across 8 bases. This CDR3 spans 14 amino acids. Trimming cost V 4 bases and J 2 bases; bases outside gene matches: 4. CDR1 MGHRA and CDR2 YSYEKL come from the germline V gene. Here the CDR3 reads CASSLPGLAYEQYF. As DNA, the CDR3 is TGCGCCAGCAGCCTTCCGGGACTAGCCTACGAGCAGTACTTC.

This clonotype was detected a few times. V gene TRBV7-8 combines with J gene TRBJ2-4; TRBD2 matches at 7 bases. The end of the DNA aligns better with TRBJ2-7, so the J call may be wrong. This CDR3 is 17 amino acids long. CDR1 and CDR2 from the germline V gene are SGHVS and FQNEAQ. CDR3 loop: CASSLALGGSLDYEQYF. As DNA, the CDR3 is TGTGCCAGCAGCTTAGCGCTGGGGGGGAGCTTGGACTACGAGCAGTACTTC.

The chain recombines TRBV11-2 with TRBJ2-1; 9 nucleotides match TRBD1. The trim removed 2 bases at V and 6 bases at J, leaving 5 bases unmatched. This CDR3 contains 15 residues. CDR1 and CDR2 (germline): SGHAT, FQNNGV. CDR3 region: CASSLPWTGANEQFF. CDR3 nucleotides: TGTGCCAGCAGCTTACCTTGGACAGGGGCCAATGAGCAGTTCTTC.

This clonotype was counted between two and nine times. The chain recombines TRBV4-3 with TRBJ2-6, with unresolved D. V lost 0 bases and J 0 bases, leaving 9 bases between the germline ends. The length of the CDR3 is 17 residues. Germline-derived CDR1 and CDR2 are LGHNA and YSLEER. The CDR3 coding sequence is TGCGCCAGCAGCCAAGATCCTGGACGCTCTGGGGCCAACGTCCTGACTTTC. Amino acid sequence: CASSQDPGRSGANVLTF.

J is TRBJ2-7 and V is TRBV3-1, with TRBD2 matching 9 bases. The V segment lost 4 bases and the J segment 4 bases; nucleotides outside the gene matches: 17. The CDR3 is 18 residues long. Germline-derived CDR1 and CDR2 are LGHDT and YNNKEL (reference sequence). CDR3 sequence reads: CASSLFPGTSRKPYEQYF. The CDR3 DNA is TGTGCCAGCAGCCTTTTCCCCGGGACTAGCAGAAAACCTTACGAGCAGTACTTC.

This chain joins TRBV20-1 and TRBJ1-1; unclear D gene. The CDR3 runs to 14 residues. Trimming shortened V by 1 base and J by 2 bases, and 11 bases separated the two germline ends. Germline V gene sequence: CDR1 DFQATT, CDR2 SNEGSKA (reference sequence). This chain's CDR3 is CSARVLVVNTEAFF. The CDR3 coding sequence is TGCAGTGCTAGAGTCCTTGTGGTAAACACTGAAGCTTTCTTT.

This chain links TRBV29-1 with TRBJ2-5; 9 positions match TRBD1. V lost 5 bases and J lost 4; bases outside the gene matches: 5. The length of the CDR3 is 13 residues. Germline-derived CDR1 and CDR2 are SQVTM and ANQGSEA. The CDR3 protein is CSVIQGAGETQYF. The CDR3 DNA sequence: TGCAGCGTTATACAGGGGGCAGGAGAGACCCAGTACTTC.

The genes are TRBV5-1 and TRBJ2-3; D possibly corresponds to TRBD2 (6 bases). Trimming stripped 0 bases from V and 5 bases from J, with 13 bases between. The germline V gene has CDR1 SGHRS and CDR2 YFSETQ. This CDR3 has 15 residues. CDR3 in DNA: TGCGCCAGCAGCTTGGGGAGGGCGTCGTTAGATACGCAGTATTTT. This gives the protein CASSLGRASLDTQYF. Combining the CDR3 with reference TRBV5-1 and TRBJ2-3 gives the whole variable domain KAGVTQTPRYLIKTRGQQVTLSCSPISGHRSVSWYQQTPGQGLQFLFEYFSETQRNKGNFPGRFSGRQFSNSRSEMNVSTLELGDSALYLCASSLGRASLDTQYFGPGTRLTVL.